The text below deals with one TCR beta chain. This clone's antigen is unknown. There are no base qualities to consult, and no much larger clone falls within one base. This specimen belongs to a study of T-cell reconstitution after alpha-beta-depleted transplantation in children (dated by TCRdb to 2016 to 2018). Regarding the research as a whole: T-cell immune reconstitution after TCRalphabeta/CD19-depleted allogeneic hematopoietic cell transplantation in children was quantitatively tracked in the study by means of TCR repertoire profiling.

Library method: PCR. TCRdb records Illumina HiSeq 2500 as the sequencer. To normalize quantification of the TCRbeta repertoire, the TCR libraries were built with molecular barcoding that relied on unique molecular identifiers. TCRdb reworked the public reads: Q25 trimming with fastp, MiXCR clone assembly, productive beta chains retained. Every entry covers one CDR3 protein and lists the most common genes and DNA from its rows. This sample lists fewer than 700,000 distinct CDR3 sequences; about an eighth were detected once. 2.2% of the sample is taken by the ten largest. What the study reported, not specific to this receptor: Apparently early alphabetaT-cell count recovery about two months after transplant reportedly relied on only several hundred rapidly expanded clones derived from non-depleted graft cells. Over subsequent months, a decline in hyperexpanded clone frequencies was noted, and after one year, T-cell counts and TCRbeta diversity were mostly ascribed to newly produced T cells. The high TCRbeta diversity at day 60 in some patients was ascribed to recipient T cells and intrathymic progenitors that had survived conditioning.

According to the study, the label for this sample's treatment or condition signals: allogeneic hematopoietic cell transplantation with graft depleted of TCRalphabeta T cells and CD19 B cells. TCRalphabeta/CD19-depleted allogeneic hematopoietic cell grafts were given to the transplant recipients, all of whom were children. As encoded in the germline V gene (reference sequence), CDR1 is GTSNPN while CDR2 is SVGIG. The cysteine opens and the phenylalanine closes a CDR3 of 18 amino acids. Of the read, only the CDR3 DNA is kept; its 54 bases are in frame from base 1. At the junction V is shortened by 2 bases and J by 0 bases, with 19 bases in between.

The specimen was PBMCs, mostly from graft donor cells, collected 360 days after TCRalphabeta/CD19-depleted stem cell transplant. The sequence was obtained from a male patient under 18 who had a stem cell transplant for acute myeloid leukemia, so the T cells may come from the graft donor. This chain joins TRBV30 to TRBJ2-2; the D gene is possibly TRBD2, with 5 bases matching. The DNA reads TGTGCCTGGAGTTTCCACCCCCTTAACGGGGCGAACACCGGGGAGCTGTTTTTT. It translates as CAWSFHPLNGANTGELFF.